The clone carrying this TCR beta chain was detected a few times. Its antigen remains unknown. V shed 3 bases, J shed 3 bases, and the junction held 5 bases outside the gene matches. Germline assignment: CDR1 DFQATT and CDR2 SNEGSKA (reference sequence). This CDR3 is built from 14 residues. The record originates from a study of identical twins. TCRdb re-called the 5' RACE reads through MiXCR, storing one row per CDR3 protein. Among 700,000 or so distinct CDR3 sequences listed, 21% were seen once. Study-wide results and limits: The models gave estimates that fell short of the out-of-frame TCR alpha sharing seen in monozygotic twins. Interpretation of the results relied on cross-sectional statistical analysis and not on following the same donors.

This same sample was also taken into another study, of T cells expressing NK-cell markers.

The sequencing input was PBMCs. The origin of this receptor is a woman between 18 and 29 years old in good health. The gene calls are TRBV20-1 and TRBJ2-7, with TRBD2 matching 10 bases. Here the CDR3 reads CSASSTSGHYEQYF. In DNA form, the CDR3 reads TGCAGTGCTAGTTCGACTAGCGGGCACTACGAGCAGTACTTC.